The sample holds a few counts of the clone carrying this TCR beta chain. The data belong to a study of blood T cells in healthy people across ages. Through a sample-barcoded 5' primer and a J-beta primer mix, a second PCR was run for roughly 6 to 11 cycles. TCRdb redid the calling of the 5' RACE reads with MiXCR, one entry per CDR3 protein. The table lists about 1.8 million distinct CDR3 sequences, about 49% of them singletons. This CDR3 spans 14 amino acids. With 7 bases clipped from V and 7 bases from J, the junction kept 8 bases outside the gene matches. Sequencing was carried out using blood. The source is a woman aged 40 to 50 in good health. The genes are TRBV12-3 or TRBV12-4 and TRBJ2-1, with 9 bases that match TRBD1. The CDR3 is CASTVGTGFNEQFF. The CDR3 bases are TGTGCCAGCACCGTGGGGACAGGGTTTAATGAGCAGTTCTTC.